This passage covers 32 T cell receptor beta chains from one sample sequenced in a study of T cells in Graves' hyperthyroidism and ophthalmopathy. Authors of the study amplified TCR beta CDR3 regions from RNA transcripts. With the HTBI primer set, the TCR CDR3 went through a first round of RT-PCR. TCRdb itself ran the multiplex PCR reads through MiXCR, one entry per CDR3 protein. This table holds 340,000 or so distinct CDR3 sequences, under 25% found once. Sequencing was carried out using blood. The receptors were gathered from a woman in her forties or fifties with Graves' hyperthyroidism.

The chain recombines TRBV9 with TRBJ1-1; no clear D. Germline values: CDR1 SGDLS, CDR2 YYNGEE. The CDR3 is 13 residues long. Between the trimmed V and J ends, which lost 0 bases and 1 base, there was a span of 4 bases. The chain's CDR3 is CASSVEWNTEAFF. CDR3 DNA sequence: TGTGCCAGCAGCGTAGAATGGAACACTGAAGCTTTCTTT.

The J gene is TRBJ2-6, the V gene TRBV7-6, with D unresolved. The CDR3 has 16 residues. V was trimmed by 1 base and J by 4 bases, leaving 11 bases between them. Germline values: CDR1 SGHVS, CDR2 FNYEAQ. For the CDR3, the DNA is TGTGCCAGCAGCTTAGAGGTCCGGAGAGGGGCCAACGTCCTGACTTTC. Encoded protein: CASSLEVRRGANVLTF.

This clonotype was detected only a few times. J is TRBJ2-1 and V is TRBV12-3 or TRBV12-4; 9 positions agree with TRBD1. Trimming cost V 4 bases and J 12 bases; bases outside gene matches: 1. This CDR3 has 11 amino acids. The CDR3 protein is CASSYRGLQFF. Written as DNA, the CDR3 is TGTGCCAGCAGTTACAGGGGGCTGCAGTTCTTC.

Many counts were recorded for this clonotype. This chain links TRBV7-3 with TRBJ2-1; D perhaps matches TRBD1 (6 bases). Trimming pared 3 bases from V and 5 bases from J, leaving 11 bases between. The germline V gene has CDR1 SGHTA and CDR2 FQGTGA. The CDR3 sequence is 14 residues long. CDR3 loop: CASSFQGHNNEQFF. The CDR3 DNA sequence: TGTGCCAGCAGCTTCCAGGGGCATAACAATGAGCAGTTCTTC.

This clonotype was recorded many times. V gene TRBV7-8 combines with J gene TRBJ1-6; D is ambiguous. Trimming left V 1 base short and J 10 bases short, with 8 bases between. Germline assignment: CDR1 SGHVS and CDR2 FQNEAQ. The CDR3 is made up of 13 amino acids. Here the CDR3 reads CASSLGSESPLHF. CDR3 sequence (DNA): TGTGCCAGCAGCTTAGGCTCTGAATCACCCCTCCACTTT.

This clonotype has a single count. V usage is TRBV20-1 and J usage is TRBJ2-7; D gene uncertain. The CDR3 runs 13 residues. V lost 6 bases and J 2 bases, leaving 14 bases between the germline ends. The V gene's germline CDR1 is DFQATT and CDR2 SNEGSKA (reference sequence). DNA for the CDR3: TGCAGTGCCCCGACGGAGCGACCCTACGAGCAGTACTTC. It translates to CSAPTERPYEQYF.

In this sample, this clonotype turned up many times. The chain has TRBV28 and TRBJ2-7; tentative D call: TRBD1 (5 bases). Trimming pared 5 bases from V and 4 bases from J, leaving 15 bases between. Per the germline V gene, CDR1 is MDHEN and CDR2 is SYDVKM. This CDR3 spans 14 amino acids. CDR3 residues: CASSTRTHLYEQYF. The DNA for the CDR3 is TGTGCCAGCAGTACCCGGACACATTTATACGAGCAGTACTTC.

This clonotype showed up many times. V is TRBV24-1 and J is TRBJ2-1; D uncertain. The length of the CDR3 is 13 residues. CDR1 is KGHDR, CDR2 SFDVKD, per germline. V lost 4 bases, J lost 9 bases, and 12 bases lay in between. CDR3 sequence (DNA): TGTGCCACCAGTGACCCCACCGTTCGTGAGCAGTTCTTC. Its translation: CATSDPTVREQFF.

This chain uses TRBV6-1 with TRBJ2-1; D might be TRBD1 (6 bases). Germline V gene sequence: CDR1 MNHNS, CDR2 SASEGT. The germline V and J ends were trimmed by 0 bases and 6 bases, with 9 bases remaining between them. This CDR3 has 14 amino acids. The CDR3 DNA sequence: TGTGCCAGCAGTGAAGCGGGGGCACTCAATGAGCAGTTCTTC. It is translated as CASSEAGALNEQFF.

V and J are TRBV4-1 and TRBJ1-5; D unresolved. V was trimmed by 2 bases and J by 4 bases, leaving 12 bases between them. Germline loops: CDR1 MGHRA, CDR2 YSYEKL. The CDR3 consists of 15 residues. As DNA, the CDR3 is TGCGCCAGCAGCCAAAGGGTAATCGGGAATCAGCCCCAGCATTTT. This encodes CASSQRVIGNQPQHF.

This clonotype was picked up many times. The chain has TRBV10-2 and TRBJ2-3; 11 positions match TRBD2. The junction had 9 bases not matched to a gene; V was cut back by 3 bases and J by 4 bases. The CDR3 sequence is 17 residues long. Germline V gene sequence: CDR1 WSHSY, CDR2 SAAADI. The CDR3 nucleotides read TGCGCCAGCAGTGAAGCGACTAGCGGGATCTTCCCAGATACGCAGTATTTT. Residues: CASSEATSGIFPDTQYF.

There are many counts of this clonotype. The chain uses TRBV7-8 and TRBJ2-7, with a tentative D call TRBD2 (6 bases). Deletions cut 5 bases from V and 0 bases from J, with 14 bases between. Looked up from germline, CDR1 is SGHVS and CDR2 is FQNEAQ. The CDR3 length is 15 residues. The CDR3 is CASSALATSSYEQYF. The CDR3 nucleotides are TGTGCCAGCAGCGCACTAGCTACCAGCTCCTACGAGCAGTACTTC.

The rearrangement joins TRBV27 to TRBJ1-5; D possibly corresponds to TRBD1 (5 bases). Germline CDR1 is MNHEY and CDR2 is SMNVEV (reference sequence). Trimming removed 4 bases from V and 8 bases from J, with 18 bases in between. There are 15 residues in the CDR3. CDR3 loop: CASSSGLSTREPQHF. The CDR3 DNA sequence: TGTGCCAGCAGTTCCGGGCTCTCCACCAGGGAGCCCCAGCATTTT.

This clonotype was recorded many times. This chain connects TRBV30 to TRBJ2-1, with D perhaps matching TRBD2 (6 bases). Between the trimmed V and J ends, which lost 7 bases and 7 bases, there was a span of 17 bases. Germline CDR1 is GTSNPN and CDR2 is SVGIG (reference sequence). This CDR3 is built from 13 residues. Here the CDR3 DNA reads TGTGCCTCCGCCCCTCTAGCGCGGAATGAGCAGTTCTTC. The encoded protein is CASAPLARNEQFF.

The CDR3 region is CASTHGTSANNEQFF. The CDR3 DNA reads as TGTGCCAGCACCCACGGAACTAGCGCAAACAATGAGCAGTTCTTC. The chain combines TRBV27 with TRBJ2-1; TRBD2 agrees at 7 bases. The V gene's germline CDR1 is MNHEY and CDR2 SMNVEV (reference sequence). The J segment lost 5 bases and the V segment lost 7 bases, leaving 11 bases of the junction unmatched. This CDR3 has 15 residues.

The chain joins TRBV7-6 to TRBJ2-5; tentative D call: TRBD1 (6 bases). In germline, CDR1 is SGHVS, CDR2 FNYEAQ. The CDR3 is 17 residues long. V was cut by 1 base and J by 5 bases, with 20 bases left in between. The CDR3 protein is CASSLDMGDRPGETQYF. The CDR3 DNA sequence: TGTGCCAGCAGCTTAGATATGGGAGACAGGCCCGGGGAGACCCAGTACTTC.

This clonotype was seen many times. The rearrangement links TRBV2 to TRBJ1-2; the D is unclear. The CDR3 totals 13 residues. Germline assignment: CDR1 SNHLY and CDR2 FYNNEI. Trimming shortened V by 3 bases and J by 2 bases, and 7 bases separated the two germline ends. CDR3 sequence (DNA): TGTGCCAGCAGTGACGGCCCGAACTATGGCTACACCTTC. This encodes CASSDGPNYGYTF. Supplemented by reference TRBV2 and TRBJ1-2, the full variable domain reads EPEVTQTPSHQVTQMGQEVILRCVPISNHLYFYWYRQILGQKVEFLVSFYNNEISEKSEIFDDQFSVERPDGSNFTLKIRSTKLEDSAMYFCASSDGPNYGYTFGSGTRLTVV.

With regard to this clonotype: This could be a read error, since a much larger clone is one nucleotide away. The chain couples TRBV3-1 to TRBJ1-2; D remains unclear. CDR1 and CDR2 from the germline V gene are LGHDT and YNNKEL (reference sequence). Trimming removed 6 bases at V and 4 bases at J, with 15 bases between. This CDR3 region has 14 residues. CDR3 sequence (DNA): TGTGCCAGCAGACTCAGGTGGCGCGCCTATGGCTACACCTTC. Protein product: CASRLRWRAYGYTF.

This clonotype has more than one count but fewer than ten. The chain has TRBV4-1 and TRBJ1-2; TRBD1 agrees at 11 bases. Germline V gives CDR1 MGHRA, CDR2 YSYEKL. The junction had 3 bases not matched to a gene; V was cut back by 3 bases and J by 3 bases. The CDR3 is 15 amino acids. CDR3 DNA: TGCGCCAGCAGCCATCGGACAGGGGGCGACTATGGCTACACCTTC. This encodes CASSHRTGGDYGYTF.

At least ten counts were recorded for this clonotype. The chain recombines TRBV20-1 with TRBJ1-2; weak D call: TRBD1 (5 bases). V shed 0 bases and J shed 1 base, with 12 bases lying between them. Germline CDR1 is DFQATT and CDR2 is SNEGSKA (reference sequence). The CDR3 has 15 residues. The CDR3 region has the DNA TGCAGTGCTAGAGACCCGGGACTCCTTAACTATGGCTACACCTTC. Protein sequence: CSARDPGLLNYGYTF.

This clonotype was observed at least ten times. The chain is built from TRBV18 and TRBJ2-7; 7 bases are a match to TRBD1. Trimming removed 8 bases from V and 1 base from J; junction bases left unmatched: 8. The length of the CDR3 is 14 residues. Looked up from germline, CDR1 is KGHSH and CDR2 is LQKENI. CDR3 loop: CASSPTGASYEQYF. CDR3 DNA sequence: TGTGCCAGCAGCCCTACAGGGGCTTCCTACGAGCAGTACTTC. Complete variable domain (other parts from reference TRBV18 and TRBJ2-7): NAGVMQNPRHLVRRRGQEARLRCSPMKGHSHVYWYRQLPEEGLKFMVYLQKENIIDESGMPKERFSAEFPKEGPSILRIQQVVRGDSAAYFCASSPTGASYEQYFGPGTRLTVT.

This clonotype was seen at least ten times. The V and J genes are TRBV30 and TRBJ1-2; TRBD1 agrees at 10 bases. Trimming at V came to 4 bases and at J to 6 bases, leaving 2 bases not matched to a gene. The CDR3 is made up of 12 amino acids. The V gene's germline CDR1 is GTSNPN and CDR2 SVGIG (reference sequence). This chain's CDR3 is CAWMDRGNGYTF. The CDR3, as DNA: TGTGCCTGGATGGACAGGGGGAATGGCTACACCTTC.

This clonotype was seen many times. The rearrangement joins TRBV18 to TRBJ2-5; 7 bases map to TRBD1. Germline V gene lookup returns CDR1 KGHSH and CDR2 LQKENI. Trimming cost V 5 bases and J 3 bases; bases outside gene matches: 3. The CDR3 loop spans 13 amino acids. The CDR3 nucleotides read TGTGCCAGCTCATCCAGGGGGAAAGAGACCCAGTACTTC. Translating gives CASSSRGKETQYF.

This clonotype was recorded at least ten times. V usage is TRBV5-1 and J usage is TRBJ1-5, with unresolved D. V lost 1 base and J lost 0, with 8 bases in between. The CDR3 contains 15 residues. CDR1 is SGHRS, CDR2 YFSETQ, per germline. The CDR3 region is CASSLTGYSNQPQHF. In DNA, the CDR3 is TGCGCCAGCAGCTTGACGGGGTATAGCAATCAGCCCCAGCATTTT.

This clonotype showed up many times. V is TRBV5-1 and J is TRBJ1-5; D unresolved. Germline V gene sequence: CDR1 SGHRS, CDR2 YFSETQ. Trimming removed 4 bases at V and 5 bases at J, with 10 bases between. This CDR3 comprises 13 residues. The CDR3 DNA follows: TGCGCCAGCAGCCGCGGCGGTGATCAGCCCCAGCATTTT. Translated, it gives CASSRGGDQPQHF.

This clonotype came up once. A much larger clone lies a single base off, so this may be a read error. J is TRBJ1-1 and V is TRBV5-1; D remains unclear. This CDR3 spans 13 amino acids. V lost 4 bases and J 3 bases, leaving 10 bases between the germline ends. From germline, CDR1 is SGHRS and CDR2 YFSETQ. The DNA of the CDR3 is TGCGCCAGCAGCCGGAGCGGGGACACTGAAGCTTTCTTT. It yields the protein CASSRSGDTEAFF.

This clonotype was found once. This CDR3 is CASSSPATSGTDTQYF. CDR3 sequence (DNA): TGTGCCAGCAGCTCACCAGCGACTAGCGGGACAGATACGCAGTATTTT. The chain recombines TRBV11-3 with TRBJ2-3, with 10 bases identical to TRBD2. With 4 bases clipped from V and 3 bases from J, the junction kept 7 bases outside the gene matches. The CDR3 contains 16 residues. Germline values: CDR1 SGHNT, CDR2 YENEEA.

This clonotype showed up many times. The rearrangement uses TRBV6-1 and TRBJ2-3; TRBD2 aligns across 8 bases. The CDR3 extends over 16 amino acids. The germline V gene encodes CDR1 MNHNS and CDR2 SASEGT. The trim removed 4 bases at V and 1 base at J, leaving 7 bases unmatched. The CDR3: CASSGRSGSGTDTQYF. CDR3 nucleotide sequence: TGTGCCAGCAGTGGAAGAAGCGGGAGTGGCACAGATACGCAGTATTTT.

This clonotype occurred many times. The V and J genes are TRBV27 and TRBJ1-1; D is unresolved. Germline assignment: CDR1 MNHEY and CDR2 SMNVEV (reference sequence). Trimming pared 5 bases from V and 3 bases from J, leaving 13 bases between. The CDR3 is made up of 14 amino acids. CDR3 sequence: CASSDSFVDTEAFF. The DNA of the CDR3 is TGTGCCAGCAGTGATAGCTTTGTCGACACTGAAGCTTTCTTT.

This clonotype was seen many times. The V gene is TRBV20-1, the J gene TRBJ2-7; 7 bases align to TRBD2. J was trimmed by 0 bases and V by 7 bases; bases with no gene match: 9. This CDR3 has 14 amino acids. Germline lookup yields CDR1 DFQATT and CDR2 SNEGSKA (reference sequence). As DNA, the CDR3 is TGCAGTGGAGGCGGGGGACGTGGCTCCTACGAGCAGTACTTC. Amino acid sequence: CSGGGGRGSYEQYF.

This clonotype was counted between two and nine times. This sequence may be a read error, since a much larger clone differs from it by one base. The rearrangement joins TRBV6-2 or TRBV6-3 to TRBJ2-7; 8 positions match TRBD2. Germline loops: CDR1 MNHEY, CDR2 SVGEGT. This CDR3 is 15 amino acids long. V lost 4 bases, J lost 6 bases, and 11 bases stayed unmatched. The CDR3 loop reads CASSSTAGDISEQYF. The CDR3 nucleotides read TGTGCCAGCAGTTCCACAGCGGGGGACATCTCCGAGCAGTACTTC.

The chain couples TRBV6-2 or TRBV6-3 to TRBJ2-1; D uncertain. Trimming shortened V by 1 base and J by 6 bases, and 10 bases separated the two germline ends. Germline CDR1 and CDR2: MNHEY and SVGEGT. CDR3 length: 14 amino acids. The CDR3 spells CASSYYLGGNEQFF. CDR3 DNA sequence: TGTGCCAGCAGTTACTACTTGGGTGGCAATGAGCAGTTCTTC.